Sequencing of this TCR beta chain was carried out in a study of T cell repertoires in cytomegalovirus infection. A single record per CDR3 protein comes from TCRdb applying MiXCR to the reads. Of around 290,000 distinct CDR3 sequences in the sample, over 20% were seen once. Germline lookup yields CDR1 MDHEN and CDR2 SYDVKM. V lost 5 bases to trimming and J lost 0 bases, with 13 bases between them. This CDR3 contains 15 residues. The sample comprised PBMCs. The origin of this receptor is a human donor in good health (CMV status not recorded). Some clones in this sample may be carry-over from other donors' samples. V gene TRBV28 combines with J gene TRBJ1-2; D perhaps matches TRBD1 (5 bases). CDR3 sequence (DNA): TGTGCCAGCAGTCATCAGGGATTATCTAACTATGGCTACACCTTC. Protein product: CASSHQGLSNYGYTF.